These 25 T cell receptor beta chains were sequenced from one sample in a study of blood T cell repertoires in COVID-19. TCRdb's copy holds only in-frame clones and misses some; the assay was immunoSEQ multiplex PCR. Of around 120,000 clones listed, roughly 85% are singletons. Sequencing was done on a sample of peripheral blood. The receptors were sampled from an elderly man with acute or convalescent COVID-19.

The chain is built from TRBV6-1 and TRBJ1-6, with 7 bases identical to TRBD1. Losses at the gene ends were 2 bases for V and 4 bases for J; bases not matched to a gene: 5. Germline V gene data show CDR1 as MNHNS and CDR2 as SASEGT. The length of the CDR3 is 16 residues. CDR3 nucleotide sequence: TGTGCCAGCAGTGAAAAGGGGGCGGAATATAATTCACCCCTCCACTTT. Residues: CASSEKGAEYNSPLHF.

V gene TRBV28 combines with J gene TRBJ1-5; TRBD1 matches 8 bases. CDR1 MDHEN and CDR2 SYDVKM come from the germline V gene. CDR3 size: 14 residues. V lost 5 bases to trimming and J lost 3 bases; unmatched junction nucleotides: 3. CDR3 amino acids: CASSGDRPNQPQHF. The CDR3 bases are TGTGCCAGCAGTGGGGACAGGCCCAATCAGCCCCAGCATTTT. The full variable domain, its missing parts supplied by reference TRBV28 and TRBJ1-5, is DVKVTQSSRYLVKRTGEKVFLECVQDMDHENMFWYRQDPGLGLRLIYFSYDVKMKEKGDIPEGYSVSREKKERFSLILESASTNQTSMYLCASSGDRPNQPQHFGDGTRLSIL.

For the CDR3, the DNA is TGTGCCAGTAACCCCAGACAGGGGATTAATGAAAAACTGTTTTTT. Its protein product is CASNPRQGINEKLFF. This chain connects TRBV19 to TRBJ1-4; 8 bases are a match to TRBD1. With 7 bases clipped from V and 4 bases from J, the junction kept 8 bases outside the gene matches. This CDR3 contains 15 residues. Germline values: CDR1 LNHDA, CDR2 SQIVND (reference sequence). Based on the CDR3 plus reference TRBV19 and TRBJ1-4, the full variable domain is DGGITQSPKYLFRKEGQNVTLSCEQNLNHDAMYWYRQDPGQGLRLIYYSQIVNDFQKGDIAEGYSVSREKKESFPLTVTSAQKNPTAFYLCASNPRQGINEKLFFGSGTQLSVL.

The chain combines TRBV6-2 or TRBV6-3 with TRBJ2-7; tentatively, D is TRBD1 (5 bases). Germline lookup yields CDR1 MNHEY and CDR2 SVGEGT. The CDR3 runs 14 residues. The V gene lost 0 bases and the J gene lost 7 bases, with 13 bases spanning the gap. The DNA for the CDR3 is TGTGCCAGCAGTTACTCCCAGCCACCAGGGGAGCAGTACTTC. Its protein is CASSYSQPPGEQYF.

The V and J genes are TRBV19 and TRBJ1-2; 7 nucleotides agree with TRBD1. Germline V gene data show CDR1 as LNHDA and CDR2 as SQIVND (reference sequence). V lost 3 bases and J lost 4; bases outside the gene matches: 8. This CDR3 comprises 15 residues. The CDR3 reads CASSIGTVETYGYTF. The CDR3 nucleotides are TGTGCCAGTAGTATCGGGACAGTCGAGACCTATGGCTACACCTTC.

The rearrangement uses TRBV27 and TRBJ1-2; 9 bases align to TRBD1. The CDR3 consists of 15 residues. Germline CDR1 MNHEY, CDR2 SMNVEV (reference sequence). The V gene end was trimmed by 5 bases and the J gene end by 2 bases; junction bases not matched to a gene: 6. The CDR3 DNA reads TGTGCCAGCAGTAGGGCGGGACAGGGAAACTATGGCTACACCTTC. Protein product: CASSRAGQGNYGYTF.

The chain employs TRBV27 and TRBJ2-5, with TRBD2 matching over 15 bases. From germline, CDR1 is MNHEY and CDR2 SMNVEV (reference sequence). The CDR3 has 18 residues. V shed 4 bases, J shed 5 bases, and the junction held 11 bases outside the gene matches. Written as DNA, the CDR3 is TGTGCCAGCAGTTCAGCTTCCTGGACTAGCGGGAGGGGGGAGACCCAGTACTTC. Translated: CASSSASWTSGRGETQYF.

This clone showed up just a few times. CDR3 in amino acids: CASSFQGAKQETQYF. The CDR3 nucleotides read TGTGCCAGCAGTTTCCAGGGGGCGAAGCAAGAGACCCAGTACTTC. The genes are TRBV6-6 and TRBJ2-5; 8 bases are shared with TRBD1. Germline V gene sequence: CDR1 MNHNY, CDR2 SVGAGI (reference sequence). J gave up 2 bases and V 4 bases, and 6 bases lay outside the gene matches. CDR3 size: 15 residues.

This sequence joins TRBV7-3 and TRBJ2-1; D is unclear. Germline assignment: CDR1 SGHTA and CDR2 FQGTGA. The CDR3 has 13 residues. The ends were cut back, 0 bases at V and 4 bases at J, with 4 bases in the middle. CDR3: CASSLTAYNEQFF. CDR3 in DNA: TGTGCCAGCAGCTTAACGGCATACAATGAGCAGTTCTTC.

This clone was seen a single time. V and J are TRBV28 and TRBJ1-6; 10 bases line up with TRBD1. CDR1 and CDR2 from the germline V gene are MDHEN and SYDVKM. The CDR3 contains 18 residues. Trimming took 6 bases from V and 4 from J; bases not matched to a gene: 12. CDR3 region: CASSPPGQGSEYNSPLHF. The CDR3 DNA reads as TGTGCCAGCAGCCCTCCGGGACAGGGGTCAGAGTATAATTCACCCCTCCACTTT.

The V call is TRBV25-1, the J call TRBJ1-2; D is perhaps TRBD1 (5 bases). CDR1 and CDR2 from the germline V gene are MGHDK and SYGVNS. CDR3 length equals 12 residues. With 10 bases removed from V and 9 bases from J, the gap between germline ends came to 18 bases. This CDR3 reads CATGLGGDRYTF. The CDR3 DNA is TGTGCCACCGGGCTCGGGGGGGATCGCTACACCTTC.

This chain joins TRBV7-2 and TRBJ1-3; D perhaps matches TRBD1 (5 bases). The CDR3 is 15 residues long. Germline-derived CDR1 and CDR2 are SGHTA and FQGNSA. Trimming took 2 bases from V and 1 from J, leaving 9 bases between them. CDR3 in DNA: TGTGCCAGCAGCTTAACAGACAGTTCTGGAAACACCATATATTTT. Protein: CASSLTDSSGNTIYF.

The chain recombines TRBV7-7 with TRBJ2-5; TRBD2 agrees at 14 bases. Germline V CDR1 and CDR2: SSHAT, FNYEAQ (reference sequence). The CDR3 has 16 amino acids. Unmatched junction bases numbered 8, after V lost 6 bases and J lost 5 bases. CDR3 nucleotides: TGTGCCAGCAGTCCCGGACTAGCGGGGGGCTCGGAGACCCAGTACTTC. It specifies CASSPGLAGGSETQYF. Combining the CDR3 with reference TRBV7-7 and TRBJ2-5 gives the whole variable domain GAGVSQSPRYKVTKRGQDVTLRCDPISSHATLYWYQQALGQGPEFLTYFNYEAQPDKSGLPSDRFSAERPEGSISTLTIQRTEQRDSAMYRCASSPGLAGGSETQYFGPGTRLLVL.

The chain has TRBV10-3 and TRBJ1-6; 8 nucleotides align to TRBD1. Germline V lookup: CDR1 ENHRY, CDR2 SYGVKD. J was trimmed by 7 bases and V by 6 bases; bases with no gene match: 5. The CDR3 runs to 14 residues. The CDR3 region is CAIRQGAENSPLHF. CDR3 DNA: TGTGCCATCAGGCAGGGGGCCGAGAATTCACCCCTCCACTTT.

This rearrangement joins TRBV7-2 to TRBJ2-5, with 7 nucleotides matching TRBD1. The V segment lost 5 bases and the J segment 4 bases; nucleotides outside the gene matches: 7. This CDR3 is built from 14 residues. The germline V gene has CDR1 SGHTA and CDR2 FQGNSA. Written as DNA, the CDR3 is TGTGCCAGCAGCCCCGGGACAGTCGGAGAGACCCAGTACTTC. Translated, it gives CASSPGTVGETQYF.

Turning to this clone: Other DNA sequences in this sample translate to the same CDR3. This rearrangement joins TRBV7-3 to TRBJ2-3; TRBD2 matches 11 bases. V gave up 4 bases and J gave up 5 bases; unmatched junction bases: 2. There are 14 residues in the CDR3. In germline, CDR1 is SGHTA, CDR2 FQGTGA. CDR3 sequence: CASSYGLAGDTQYF. The DNA of the CDR3 is TGTGCCAGCAGCTACGGACTAGCGGGAGATACGCAGTATTTT.

The chain has TRBV30 and TRBJ2-5; 8 nucleotides agree with TRBD1. Germline CDR1 reads GTSNPN; CDR2 reads SVGIG (reference sequence). V lost 4 bases to trimming and J lost 6 bases; unmatched junction nucleotides: 10. CDR3 size: 14 residues. Here the CDR3 DNA reads TGTGCCTGGAAAGGCGCAGGGGGCGTTCAGACCCAGTACTTC. This translates into CAWKGAGGVQTQYF. The full variable domain, in which reference TRBV30 and TRBJ2-5 provide the parts outside the CDR3, is SQTIHQWPATLVQPVGSPLSLECTVEGTSNPNLYWYRQAAGRGLQLLFYSVGIGQISSEVPQNLSASRPQDRQFILSSKKLLLSDSGFYLCAWKGAGGVQTQYFGPGTRLLVL.

The rearrangement uses TRBV27 and TRBJ1-1, with 9 nucleotides matching TRBD1. Germline CDR1 MNHEY, CDR2 SMNVEV (reference sequence). The CDR3 is made up of 15 amino acids. V was pared by 5 bases and J by 1 base, with 5 bases of the junction left unmatched. This CDR3 is CASSIQGASNTEAFF. The CDR3 bases are TGTGCCAGCAGTATACAGGGGGCTTCGAACACTGAAGCTTTCTTT.

CDR3 nucleotide sequence: TGTGCCAGCAGCTTAGGTCCCCTAGCGGGACCTCACATTCAGTACTTC. Residues: CASSLGPLAGPHIQYF. This chain links TRBV7-2 with TRBJ2-4; 9 nucleotides align to TRBD2. CDR1 and CDR2 from the germline V gene are SGHTA and FQGNSA. J lost 8 bases, V lost 1 base, and 9 bases had no gene match. The CDR3 contains 16 residues.

This clone has just a few counts. The chain is built from TRBV9 and TRBJ1-3, with D maybe TRBD1 (5 bases). The V end was cut by 2 bases, the J end by 1 base, with 16 bases between. The CDR3 covers 17 residues. Germline lookup yields CDR1 SGDLS and CDR2 YYNGEE. The CDR3 region has the DNA TGTGCCAGCAGCGTCGCACCAGACAGAGCATCTGGAAACACCATATATTTT. Translated, it gives CASSVAPDRASGNTIYF.

This chain joins TRBV27 and TRBJ2-7, with TRBD1 as a possible D gene (6 bases). The V end lost 6 bases, the J end lost 0 bases, and 12 bases lay between the germline ends. Germline V gene lookup returns CDR1 MNHEY and CDR2 SMNVEV (reference sequence). There are 14 residues in the CDR3. The CDR3 here is CASRRDRNSYEQYF. The CDR3 nucleotides are TGTGCCAGCAGACGAGACAGGAACTCCTACGAGCAGTACTTC.

The chain couples TRBV11-2 to TRBJ2-1, with D possibly matching TRBD1 (7 bases). Trimming shortened V by 7 bases and J by 8 bases, and 18 bases separated the two germline ends. The CDR3 totals 14 residues. Germline loops: CDR1 SGHAT, CDR2 FQNNGV. The CDR3 bases are TGTGCCAGCAATAAAGGCAGGGGGGTCGATGAGCAGTTCTTC. It specifies CASNKGRGVDEQFF.

The CDR3 spells CATSDSRAGYYGYTF. As DNA, the CDR3 is TGTGCCACCAGTGATTCCCGGGCGGGGTACTATGGCTACACCTTC. The chain links TRBV24-1 to TRBJ1-2; D remains ambiguous. The CDR3 spans 15 residues. Trimming shortened V by 2 bases and J by 3 bases, and 12 bases separated the two germline ends. Germline CDR1 KGHDR, CDR2 SFDVKD.

Concerning this clone: One end of the junction varies from germline; a read error may be responsible. This chain connects TRBV20-1 to TRBJ2-1, with D possibly TRBD2 on 6 matching bases. The CDR3 length is 12 residues. Looked up from germline, CDR1 is DFQATT and CDR2 is SNEGSKA (reference sequence). Here the CDR3 reads CSASADVAAEIF. CDR3 DNA sequence: TGCAGTGCTAGTGCGGATGTAGCGGCAGAAATCTTC.

V and J are TRBV19 and TRBJ2-1; D is ambiguous. CDR1 and CDR2 (germline): LNHDA, SQIVND (reference sequence). This CDR3 has 13 amino acids. Trimming stripped 6 bases from V and 6 bases from J, with 12 bases between. CDR3 sequence reads: CASRNRVFNEQFF. The CDR3 DNA follows: TGTGCCAGTAGGAACCGGGTATTCAATGAGCAGTTCTTC. The whole variable domain, remainder taken from reference TRBV19 and TRBJ2-1, is DGGITQSPKYLFRKEGQNVTLSCEQNLNHDAMYWYRQDPGQGLRLIYYSQIVNDFQKGDIAEGYSVSREKKESFPLTVTSAQKNPTAFYLCASRNRVFNEQFFGPGTRLTVL.